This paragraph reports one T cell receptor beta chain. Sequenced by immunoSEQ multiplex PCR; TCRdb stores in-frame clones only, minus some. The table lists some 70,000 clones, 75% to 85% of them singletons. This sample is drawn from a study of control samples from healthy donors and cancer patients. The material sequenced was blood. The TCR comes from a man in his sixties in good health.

The CDR3 spells CASSEGRYNSPLHF. CDR3 nucleotides: TGTGCCAGCAGTGAGGGACGGTATAATTCACCCCTCCACTTT. V is TRBV25-1 and J is TRBJ1-6; perhaps TRBD1 as D (5 bases). Trimming pared 3 bases from V and 4 bases from J, leaving 7 bases between. In germline, CDR1 is MGHDK, CDR2 SYGVNS. The CDR3 consists of 14 residues.